The clone carrying this T cell receptor (beta chain) turned up a few times. This sample was taken from a study of early stage breast cancer tumors. The assay was immunoSEQ multiplex PCR, and TCRdb's table has in-frame clones only and misses some. Of roughly 10,000 clones in the sample, 66% were seen once. Germline CDR1 MDHEN, CDR2 SYDVKM. V was shortened by 3 bases and J by 3 bases, with 8 bases between the two germline ends. CDR3 length: 14 residues. The sequence derives from a person aged 50 to 59 with breast cancer. Sequencing was done on a sample of breast tumor tissue. The chain links TRBV28 to TRBJ1-4; D unclear. The CDR3 is CASSFRAPNEKLFF. CDR3 coding DNA: TGTGCCAGCAGTTTCCGAGCGCCTAATGAAAAACTGTTTTTT.